The sequence of this T cell receptor beta chain was determined in a study of identical twins. General study findings and limits: A lower insertion count was a feature of abundant cord blood beta clonotypes, with no such feature in memory repertoires. Partial confounding of zero-insertion analyses by invariant MAIT and iNKT cells was possible.

A universal primer site was incorporated via template switching, and the cDNA contained unique molecular identifiers. Each CDR3 protein is one row after TCRdb ran MiXCR on the 5' RACE reads. The data contain approximately 670,000 distinct CDR3 sequences, 5.5% to 6.5% of them singletons. Every one of the donors was a healthy Caucasian. As regards this clonotype: Its antigen is still unknown.

This CDR3 contains 12 residues. Germline V CDR1 and CDR2: SGHRS, YFSETQ. Trimming at V came to 7 bases and at J to 7 bases, leaving 4 bases not matched to a gene. Sequencing was performed on naive T cells sorted from blood. This clonotype was obtained from a man aged 18 to 30 in good health. The V gene is TRBV5-1, the J gene TRBJ2-4, with 8 positions matching TRBD1. DNA of the CDR3: TGCGCCAGCCTGGGACAGGAGAACATTCAGTACTTC. Translated: CASLGQENIQYF.